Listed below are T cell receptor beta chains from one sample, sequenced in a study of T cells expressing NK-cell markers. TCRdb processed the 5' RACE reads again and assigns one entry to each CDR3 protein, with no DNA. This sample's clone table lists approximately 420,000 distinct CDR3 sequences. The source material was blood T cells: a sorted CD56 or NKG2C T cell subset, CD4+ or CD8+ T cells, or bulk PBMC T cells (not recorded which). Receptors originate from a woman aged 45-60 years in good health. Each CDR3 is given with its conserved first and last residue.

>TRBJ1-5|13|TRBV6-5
CASSYSAGQPQHF
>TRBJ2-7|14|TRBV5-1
CASRVDGRVYEQYF
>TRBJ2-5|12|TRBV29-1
CSVEENGETQYF
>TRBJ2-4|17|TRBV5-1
CASSTGPGQGLVDIQYF
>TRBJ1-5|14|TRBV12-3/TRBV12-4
CASSSGTNDQPQHF
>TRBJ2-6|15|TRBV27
CASSSGISGANVLTF
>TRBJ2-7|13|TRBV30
CAWSVLAGQEQYF
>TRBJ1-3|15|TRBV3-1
CASGARVGSGNTIYF
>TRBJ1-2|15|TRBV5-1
CASSLGQGPLDGYTF
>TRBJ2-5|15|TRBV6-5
CASSTGTTYQETQYF
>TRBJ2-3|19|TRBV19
CASSPGLAGLRPSTDTQYF
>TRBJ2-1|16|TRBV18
CASSRPPTSGSREQFF
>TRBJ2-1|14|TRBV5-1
CASSLAGGLTEQFF
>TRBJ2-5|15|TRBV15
CATSRERTGQETQYF
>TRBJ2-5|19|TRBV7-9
CASSLRLGTSGSGSETQYF
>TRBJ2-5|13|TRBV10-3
CAIGAGMVETQYF
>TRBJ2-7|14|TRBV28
CASSSRQGIHEQYF
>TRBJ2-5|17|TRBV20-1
CSAPQALGGIFQETQYF
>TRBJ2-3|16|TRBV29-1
CSVEGGGSPSTDTQYF
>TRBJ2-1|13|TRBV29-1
CSVGLAGDYEQFF
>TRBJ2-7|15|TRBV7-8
CASSSSTGRSYEQYF
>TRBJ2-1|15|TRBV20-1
CSARLAGSTYNEQFF
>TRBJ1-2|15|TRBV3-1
CASSQVGPGGYGYTF
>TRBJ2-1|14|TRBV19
CASSKWTGNNEQFF
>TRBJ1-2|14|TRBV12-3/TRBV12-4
CASSLSGANYGYTF
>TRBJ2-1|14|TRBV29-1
CSVDRGMGIAEQFF